The 27 T cell receptor beta chains presented below share a single source sample, sequenced in a study of blood T cell repertoires in COVID-19. Assay: immunoSEQ multiplex PCR; the TCRdb copy retains only in-frame clones and omits some. This sample has tens of thousands of clones, with 85% to 90% found just once. Sequences were obtained from peripheral blood. Receptor source: a man aged 65 to 85 with acute or convalescent COVID-19.

J is TRBJ1-2 and V is TRBV3-1 (or the pseudogene TRBV3-2); D may be TRBD1 (5 bases). This CDR3 has 16 residues. The germline gives CDR1 LGHDT, CDR2 YNNKEL (reference sequence). The V end lost 1 base, the J end lost 7 bases, and 19 bases lay between the germline ends. In nucleotides, the CDR3 is TGTGCCAGCAGCCAAGTTAGTGCGAGGCAGGGTGGTGGCTACACCTTC. Encoded protein: CASSQVSARQGGGYTF.

J is TRBJ2-3 and V is TRBV30; D is ambiguous. The V end lost 3 bases, the J end lost 0 bases, and 10 bases lay between the germline ends. CDR1 GTSNPN and CDR2 SVGIG come from the germline V gene (reference sequence). CDR3 size: 14 residues. The CDR3 nucleotides are TGTGCCTGGAGGAGCGACCTCAGCACAGATACGCAGTATTTT. Amino acids: CAWRSDLSTDTQYF.

The chain combines TRBV28 with TRBJ2-3, with 10 bases matching TRBD2. CDR1 is MDHEN, CDR2 SYDVKM, per germline. The CDR3 runs to 16 residues. V shed 6 bases, J shed 4 bases, and the junction held 10 bases outside the gene matches. In nucleotides, the CDR3 is TGTGCCAGCAGCTCCCAGCGGGAGGGCCTGCCAGATACGCAGTATTTT. This codes for CASSSQREGLPDTQYF.

V is TRBV30 and J is TRBJ1-2; D gene ambiguous. The V gene's germline CDR1 is GTSNPN and CDR2 SVGIG (reference sequence). Trimming stripped 5 bases from V and 1 base from J, with 11 bases between. This CDR3 comprises 13 residues. The CDR3 reads CAWGRGNNYGYTF. In DNA form, the CDR3 reads TGTGCCTGGGGAAGAGGGAATAACTATGGCTACACCTTC.

The V call is TRBV7-8, the J call TRBJ1-5, with D uncertain. V lost 7 bases to trimming and J lost 7 bases, with 20 bases between them. The germline gives CDR1 SGHVS, CDR2 FQNEAQ. The length of the CDR3 is 15 residues. The DNA for the CDR3 is TGTGCCAGCACCCCTATCGCGGGAATTGGACAGCCCCAGCATTTT. As protein: CASTPIAGIGQPQHF.

This sequence joins TRBV5-8 and TRBJ1-6; no reliable D call. Trimming took off 0 bases at V and 7 bases at J, with 5 bases between the two ends. Germline V gene sequence: CDR1 SGHTS, CDR2 YDEGEE. CDR3 size: 13 residues. The CDR3 DNA reads TGTGCCAGCAGCTTGGTAATCAATTCACCCCTCCACTTT. Translating gives CASSLVINSPLHF.

V usage is TRBV19 and J usage is TRBJ2-7, with D perhaps TRBD1 (5 bases). Germline V CDR1 and CDR2: LNHDA, SQIVND (reference sequence). The CDR3 extends over 12 amino acids. V lost 6 bases to trimming and J lost 5 bases, with 11 bases between them. The CDR3 nucleotides read TGTGCCAGTAGGGGGCCCTGGGACGAGCAGTACTTC. Residues: CASRGPWDEQYF.

The V call is TRBV27, the J call TRBJ2-2, with D perhaps TRBD2 (5 bases). CDR1 MNHEY and CDR2 SMNVEV come from the germline V gene (reference sequence). The CDR3 contains 15 residues. The germline V and J ends were trimmed by 3 bases and 5 bases, with 13 bases remaining between them. CDR3 nucleotides: TGTGCCAGCAGTTTTGGAGGATTACAGACCGGGGAGCTGTTTTTT. Translation: CASSFGGLQTGELFF.

The J gene is TRBJ1-3, the V gene TRBV3-1 (or the pseudogene TRBV3-2); no clear D gene. V was shortened by 5 bases and J by 0 bases, with 11 bases between the two germline ends. The CDR3 consists of 15 residues. Germline V CDR1 and CDR2: LGHDT, YNNKEL (reference sequence). CDR3 DNA: TGTGCCAGCAGCTTTTGGGAGAGCTCTGGAAACACCATATATTTT. Amino acid sequence: CASSFWESSGNTIYF.

This clone was seen a few times. The rearrangement joins TRBV28 to TRBJ1-1, with D uncertain. Deletions cut 6 bases from V and 0 bases from J, with 5 bases between. This CDR3 comprises 12 residues. Germline V CDR1 and CDR2: MDHEN, SYDVKM. In DNA form, the CDR3 reads TGTGCCAGCAGAGAGATGAACACTGAAGCTTTCTTT. Amino acid sequence: CASREMNTEAFF. The entire variable domain, with the rest obtained from reference TRBV28 and TRBJ1-1, is as follows: DVKVTQSSRYLVKRTGEKVFLECVQDMDHENMFWYRQDPGLGLRLIYFSYDVKMKEKGDIPEGYSVSREKKERFSLILESASTNQTSMYLCASREMNTEAFFGQGTRLTVV.

The chain is built from TRBV27 and TRBJ1-2; 7 positions agree with TRBD1. The J segment lost 3 bases and the V segment lost 2 bases, leaving 3 bases of the junction unmatched. Germline CDR1 and CDR2: MNHEY and SMNVEV (reference sequence). The CDR3 has 14 amino acids. The CDR3 nucleotides read TGTGCCAGCAGTTTAGCAGGGGGTGACTATGGCTACACCTTC. Amino acid sequence: CASSLAGGDYGYTF.

V gene TRBV7-8 combines with J gene TRBJ2-2; TRBD2 agrees at 10 bases. Looked up from germline, CDR1 is SGHVS and CDR2 is FQNEAQ. V lost 5 bases to trimming and J lost 1 base; unmatched junction nucleotides: 4. The CDR3 length is 16 residues. This CDR3 is CASSLRTSGNTGELFF. The DNA of the CDR3 is TGTGCCAGCAGCCTCCGGACTAGCGGGAACACCGGGGAGCTGTTTTTT.

In its sample, this clone was seen once. The CDR3 loop reads CASSSGQGTDEQYF. CDR3 in DNA: TGCGCCAGCAGCTCCGGACAGGGGACCGACGAGCAGTACTTC. The chain recombines TRBV5-1 with TRBJ2-7; TRBD1 agrees at 9 bases. The CDR3 consists of 14 residues. J was trimmed by 5 bases and V by 3 bases; bases with no gene match: 6. Germline values: CDR1 SGHRS, CDR2 YFSETQ.

The chain combines TRBV28 with TRBJ1-1; D may be TRBD1 (5 bases). Trimming removed 3 bases from V and 0 bases from J, with 8 bases in between. CDR3 length: 14 amino acids. Per germline, CDR1 MDHEN and CDR2 SYDVKM. CDR3 in amino acids: CASSFQGMNTEAFF. The CDR3 region has the DNA TGTGCCAGCAGTTTTCAGGGAATGAACACTGAAGCTTTCTTT.

V is TRBV10-3 and J is TRBJ1-1; 7 bases line up with TRBD1. V shed 7 bases, J shed 3 bases, and the junction held 5 bases outside the gene matches. The CDR3 loop spans 13 amino acids. CDR1 and CDR2 (germline): ENHRY, SYGVKD. CDR3 coding DNA: TGTGCCATCACCGGGACAGAGTACACTGAAGCTTTCTTT. This encodes CAITGTEYTEAFF.

The V call is TRBV11-3, the J call TRBJ2-3; D remains unclear. The ends were cut back, 5 bases at V and 2 bases at J, with 5 bases in the middle. The germline V gene has CDR1 SGHNT and CDR2 YENEEA. This CDR3 region has 12 residues. This chain's CDR3 is CASSPHTDTQYF. CDR3 DNA: TGTGCCAGCAGCCCCCACACAGATACGCAGTATTTT. The full variable domain, with the rest looked up from reference TRBV11-3 and TRBJ2-3, is EAGVVQSPRYKIIEKKQPVAFWCNPISGHNTLYWYLQNLGQGPELLIRYENEEAVDDSQLPKDRFSAERLKGVDSTLKIQPAELGDSAVYLCASSPHTDTQYFGPGTRLTVL.

The J gene is TRBJ2-7, the V gene TRBV6-5, with 7 bases identical to TRBD1. After removal of 5 bases from V and 2 bases from J, the junction contained 6 bases not matched to a gene. Per the germline V gene, CDR1 is MNHEY and CDR2 is SVGAGI. The CDR3 consists of 14 residues. The CDR3 DNA reads TGTGCCAGCAGTCCCCAGACAGGGCCCTACGAGCAGTACTTC. It translates to CASSPQTGPYEQYF.

The CDR3: CASSQDLKLFF. Written as DNA, the CDR3 is TGTGCCAGCAGCCAAGATCTAAAACTGTTTTTT. The genes are TRBV3-1 (or the pseudogene TRBV3-2) and TRBJ1-4; D call uncertain. The germline V gene has CDR1 LGHDT and CDR2 YNNKEL (reference sequence). The V end was cut by 0 bases, the J end by 10 bases, with 3 bases between. This CDR3 spans 11 amino acids.

The chain is built from TRBV27 and TRBJ2-7; 12 positions match TRBD1. With 5 bases clipped from V and 3 bases from J, the junction kept 2 bases outside the gene matches. The CDR3 extends over 14 amino acids. CDR1 and CDR2 from the germline V gene are MNHEY and SMNVEV (reference sequence). This CDR3 reads CASSRDRGRYEQYF. The CDR3 nucleotides read TGTGCCAGCAGTCGGGACAGGGGGCGCTACGAGCAGTACTTC.

The chain has TRBV27 and TRBJ2-1; D possibly corresponds to TRBD2 (6 bases). Germline lookup yields CDR1 MNHEY and CDR2 SMNVEV (reference sequence). This CDR3 contains 12 residues. With 8 bases removed from V and 8 bases from J, the gap between germline ends came to 13 bases. CDR3 loop: CASRRGRDEQFF. The CDR3 coding sequence is TGTGCCAGCCGGCGGGGCCGGGATGAGCAGTTCTTC.

V usage is TRBV19 and J usage is TRBJ2-3; 7 bases line up with TRBD2. The germline V gene encodes CDR1 LNHDA and CDR2 SQIVND (reference sequence). CDR3 length: 14 residues. After removal of 1 base from V and 6 bases from J, the junction contained 4 bases not matched to a gene. The CDR3 here is CASSIGDGGDTQYF. The CDR3 region has the DNA TGTGCCAGTAGTATAGGGGACGGGGGGGATACGCAGTATTTT.

V usage is TRBV27 and J usage is TRBJ1-5, with 7 bases that match TRBD1. The CDR3 has 15 amino acids. CDR1 and CDR2 (germline): MNHEY, SMNVEV (reference sequence). Trimming at V came to 5 bases and at J to 5 bases, leaving 9 bases not matched to a gene. The CDR3 here is CASSVKTGFDQPQHF. The CDR3 bases are TGTGCCAGCAGTGTGAAGACAGGGTTTGATCAGCCCCAGCATTTT.

This clone was counted at least ten times. The chain uses TRBV28 and TRBJ2-2; 13 bases are a match to TRBD2. With V trimmed by 9 bases and J by 5 bases, 6 bases remained unmatched. Germline CDR1 and CDR2: MDHEN and SYDVKM. CDR3 length equals 15 residues. The CDR3 spells CASNGGLAGTGELFF. CDR3 in DNA: TGTGCCAGTAATGGGGGACTAGCGGGGACCGGGGAGCTGTTTTTT.

This chain uses TRBV14 with TRBJ2-7, with D possibly TRBD1 on 5 matching bases. This CDR3 contains 13 residues. V lost 6 bases and J lost 3, with 12 bases in between. Germline V lookup: CDR1 SGHDN, CDR2 FVKESK. The CDR3 sequence: CASSKAGLYEQYF. The CDR3 bases are TGTGCCAGCAGTAAGGCAGGGCTCTACGAGCAGTACTTC.

This clone was detected a few times. V is TRBV4-1 and J is TRBJ2-7, with D perhaps matching TRBD1 (6 bases). The CDR3 has 13 residues. Germline lookup yields CDR1 MGHRA and CDR2 YSYEKL. V was trimmed by 2 bases and J by 3 bases, leaving 8 bases between them. CDR3 residues: CASSQPGVYEQYF. The CDR3 region has the DNA TGCGCCAGCAGCCAACCAGGGGTCTACGAGCAGTACTTC.

The gene calls are TRBV24-1 and TRBJ1-5; D remains unclear. Trimming left V 5 bases short and J 2 bases short, with 9 bases between. Germline CDR1 and CDR2: KGHDR and SFDVKD. The CDR3 totals 14 residues. This chain's CDR3 is CATSAFPGNQPQHF. CDR3 sequence (DNA): TGTGCCACCAGTGCCTTTCCGGGCAATCAGCCCCAGCATTTT.

The chain links TRBV6-2 or TRBV6-3 to TRBJ1-5, with a possible D match to TRBD1 (5 bases). V was pared by 2 bases and J by 5 bases, with 13 bases between. CDR3 length: 15 residues. Per the germline V gene, CDR1 is MNHEY and CDR2 is SVGEGT. The CDR3 sequence: CASSYDGGGDQPQHF. The CDR3 nucleotides read TGTGCCAGCAGTTACGACGGGGGTGGAGATCAGCCCCAGCATTTT.